These 13 T cell receptor beta chains were sequenced from one sample in a study of tissue T cells after allogeneic stem cell transplantation. Time point specified: mouse harvest day 7 after allogeneic transplant. The graft held 10^6 splenic CD5+ T cells and 10^7 T-cell-depleted bone marrow cells. Profiled with immunoSEQ multiplex PCR; TCRdb holds only in-frame clones, not every one. This table has over 8,500 clones, 40% to 50% appearing once. Material: skin. These receptors came from a female BALB/c mouse given C57BL/6 T cells with graft-versus-host disease after an allogeneic hematopoietic cell transplant.

Remarks on this clone: Genes and germline are mouse. The sequence runs out 1 residue before the end of the CDR3; the remainder is reconstructed from the germline J gene. The chain joins TRBV13-1 to TRBJ2-3; TRBD2 matches at 9 bases. The CDR3 runs to 17 residues. In germline, CDR1 is NSHNY, CDR2 SYGAGN. With V trimmed by 3 bases and J by 1 base, 9 bases remained unmatched. Partial CDR3 DNA: TGTGCCAGCAGTGGCCCGGCCTGGGGGGGGCGTGCAGAAACGCTGTAT. Its protein product is CASSGPAWGGRAETLY. The CDR3 as a whole reads CASSGPAWGGRAETLYF.

With regard to this clone: The germline and genes are mouse ones. The CDR3 is cut off 1 residue early in the read; its end comes from the germline J gene. The chain uses TRBV12-1 and TRBJ2-3; 9 bases are shared with TRBD2. Germline CDR1 and CDR2: SGHSN and HYEKVE. The V segment lost 0 bases and the J segment 0 bases; nucleotides outside the gene matches: 3. CDR3 length: 16 residues. Incomplete CDR3 DNA: TGTGCCAGCTCTCTCGCCTGGGGGGGTAGTGCAGAAACGCTGTAT. Its protein is CASSLAWGGSAETLY. In full, the CDR3 is CASSLAWGGSAETLYF. Combining the CDR3 with reference TRBV12-1 and TRBJ2-3 gives the whole variable domain DSGVVQSPRHIIKEKGGRSVLTCIPISGHSNVVWYQQTLGKELKFLIQHYEKVERDKGFLPSRFSVQQFDDYHSEMNMSALELEDSAMYFCASSLAWGGSAETLYFGSGTRLTVL.

Worth noting for this clone: Gene and germline names: mouse. The read gets to within 1 residue of the CDR3 end, and the germline J gene fills in the rest. The V and J genes are TRBV31 and TRBJ1-4, with 9 bases identical to TRBD1. Germline lookup yields CDR1 GKSSPN and CDR2 SITVG. The junction had 3 bases not matched to a gene; V was cut back by 1 base and J by 6 bases. The CDR3 sequence is 14 residues long. CDR3 DNA, as far as it was read: TGTGCCTGGAGTCGACAGGGGGTGGACGAAAGATTATTT. Its translation is CAWSRQGVDERLF. The entire CDR3 reads CAWSRQGVDERLFF.

This clone was seen a single time. Gene names are mouse gene names. The CDR3 goes on 1 residue after the read ends, and that part is filled in from the germline J gene. The V gene is TRBV3, the J gene TRBJ2-2, with D unclear. The germline CDR1 and CDR2 sequences are SNHLY and FYNGKV (reference sequence). Trimming took off 1 base at V and 5 bases at J, with 2 bases between the two ends. This CDR3 spans 12 amino acids. The CDR3 here is CASSLVTGQLYF. CDR3 DNA (partial): TGTGCCAGCAGCTTAGTTACCGGGCAGCTCTAC.

About this clone itself: Germline and genes: mouse. The read ends 1 residue early relative to the CDR3; the germline J gene fills the gap. The chain joins TRBV12-2 to TRBJ2-5; 7 bases fit TRBD1. Trimming removed 2 bases from V and 4 bases from J; junction bases left unmatched: 2. This CDR3 region has 13 residues. Germline CDR1 reads SGHLS; CDR2 reads HYDKME. CDR3 DNA, as far as it was read: TGTGCCAGCTCTCCCGGGACAGAAGACACCCAGTAC. Translated, it gives CASSPGTEDTQY. The full-length CDR3 reads as CASSPGTEDTQYF. The entire variable domain, with the rest obtained from reference TRBV12-2 and TRBJ2-5, is as follows: NSGVVQSPRYIIKGKGERSILKCIPISGHLSVAWYQQTQGQELKFFIQHYDKMERDKGNLPSRFSVQQFDDYHSEMNMSALELEDSAVYFCASSPGTEDTQYFGPGTRLLVL.

Comments on this clone: Genes and germline come from the mouse. The CDR3 end lies 1 residue beyond the end of the read and is filled in from the germline J gene. The rearrangement uses TRBV1 and TRBJ1-1; 9 bases fit TRBD1. The CDR3 extends over 12 amino acids. Germline lookup yields CDR1 NSQYPW and CDR2 LRSPGD (reference sequence). The junction had 3 bases not matched to a gene; V was cut back by 5 bases and J by 8 bases. CDR3 in amino acids: CTCSYRGPEVFF. CDR3 bases read: TGCACCTGCAGTTACAGGGGGCCGGAAGTCTTC.

With respect to this clone: Genes and germline come from the mouse. The CDR3 is cut off 1 residue early in the read; its end comes from the germline J gene. J is TRBJ2-4 and V is TRBV26; 9 nucleotides align to TRBD2. Trimming took 0 bases from V and 7 from J; bases not matched to a gene: 5. From germline, CDR1 is KGHPV and CDR2 FQNQEV (reference sequence). The CDR3 is 15 residues long. The CDR3 reads CASSLSWGGRDTLYF. The covered CDR3 bases are TGTGCCAGCAGTCTGTCATGGGGGGGCCGGGACACCTTGTAC. The complete variable domain, with remaining parts taken from reference TRBV26 and TRBJ2-4, reads NSKVIQTPRYLVKGQGQKAKMRCIPEKGHPVVFWYQQNKNNEFKFLINFQNQEVLQQIDMTEKRFSAECPSNSPCSLEIQSSEAGDSALYLCASSLSWGGRDTLYFGAGTRLSVL.

About this clone: Gene names follow the mouse nomenclature. The read terminates 1 residue before the CDR3 end, so the remaining end is supplied by the germline J gene. The chain links TRBV1 to TRBJ2-7; a possible D gene is TRBD1 (5 bases). Trimming cost V 1 base and J 6 bases, with 13 bases left between them. Germline V gene lookup returns CDR1 NSQYPW and CDR2 LRSPGD (reference sequence). The CDR3 covers 14 residues. The sequenced CDR3 bases are TGCACCTGCAGTGCAGCACCGGGCAGGGCTGAACAGTAC. Its translation: CTCSAAPGRAEQY. The whole CDR3 protein reads CTCSAAPGRAEQYF.

In its sample, this clone was seen a few times. Each gene name is a mouse one. The missing CDR3 end, 1 residue past where the read stops, is filled in from the germline J gene. The J gene is TRBJ2-3, the V gene TRBV26; D is uncertain. The V gene lost 3 bases and the J gene lost 1 base, with 8 bases spanning the gap. The CDR3 sequence is 14 residues long. Germline V CDR1 and CDR2: KGHPV, FQNQEV (reference sequence). CDR3 bases read: TGTGCCAGCAGTCTTGGCTGGCGTGCAGAAACGCTGTAT. Protein: CASSLGWRAETLY. The full CDR3 is CASSLGWRAETLYF.

In regard to this clone: Mouse names are used for the genes. CDR3: CASSLGDSDYTF. The CDR3 DNA, read in part, is TGTGCCAGCAGTCTGGGGGACTCCGACTACACC. The chain has TRBV26 and TRBJ1-2, with D unclear. The CDR3 end is not reached by the read, which stops 1 residue before it; the germline J gene fills it in. CDR3 length: 12 residues. V was shortened by 2 bases and J by 3 bases, with 4 bases between the two germline ends. Germline assignment: CDR1 KGHPV and CDR2 FQNQEV (reference sequence).

On this clone: Genes and germline come from the mouse. The CDR3 is cut off 1 residue early in the read; its end comes from the germline J gene. The chain links TRBV16 to TRBJ2-3; tentative D call: TRBD1 (6 bases). Between the trimmed V and J ends, which lost 8 bases and 1 base, there was a span of 13 bases. CDR1 and CDR2 (germline): SGHSA, FRNQAP. CDR3 length equals 14 residues. The sequenced part of the CDR3 DNA is TGTGCAAGCGGAACAGGGAGGGGTGCAGAAACGCTGTAT. This encodes CASGTGRGAETLY. The complete CDR3 sequence is CASGTGRGAETLYF.

This clone was counted only a few times. The gene names given are mouse names. The read falls 1 residue short of the CDR3 end, and the missing part is taken from the germline J gene. The rearrangement joins TRBV26 to TRBJ2-3; D is ambiguous. V lost 4 bases and J 6 bases, leaving 8 bases between the germline ends. This CDR3 contains 12 residues. From germline, CDR1 is KGHPV and CDR2 FQNQEV (reference sequence). The CDR3 sequence is CASSRYSETLYF. The sequenced CDR3 bases are TGTGCCAGCAGTCGCTACAGCGAAACGCTGTAT.

Turning to this clone: Mouse gene names and germline throughout. The read comes to an end 1 residue before the CDR3 does, leaving the germline J gene to fill in the end. The V gene is TRBV26, the J gene TRBJ2-2; TRBD1 might be the D (6 bases). V lost 6 bases, J lost 4 bases, and 12 bases lay in between. The CDR3 sequence is 14 residues long. Germline CDR1 is KGHPV and CDR2 is FQNQEV (reference sequence). The sequenced CDR3 bases are TGTGCCAGCAGGGTACAGGGCGGCACCGGGCAGCTCTAC. This encodes CASRVQGGTGQLY. The whole CDR3 protein reads CASRVQGGTGQLYF.